The clone carrying this T cell receptor beta chain counts as medium-sized. Universal primer sites and UMIs were introduced during 5'RACE template-switching synthesis of TCR cDNA. TCRdb ran MiXCR on the 5' RACE reads and lists one entry per CDR3 protein. This table holds approximately 47,000 distinct CDR3 sequences, around 6.4% found once. The CDR3 contains 13 residues. V shed 7 bases and J shed 3 bases, with 11 bases lying between them. CDR1 is SGHTA and CDR2 is FQGNSA in the germline V gene. The data originate from a study of T cells after yellow fever vaccination. Study-level points and caveats: A faster peak, day 5 versus 15, was reached by the weaker secondary response. Shared CD4/CD8 clonotypes were a small share, likely from convergent recombination.

This sample comprised PBMCs, either bulk or a sorted T-cell subset (CD4+, CD8+, memory, or dextramer-sorted; not recorded which), obtained 45 days after the yellow fever booster vaccination. This sequence joins TRBV7-2 and TRBJ2-3; D is undetermined. The receptor was isolated from a man aged 25-45 years who received the YFV17D yellow fever vaccine. DNA of the CDR3: TGTGCCAGCATCCGGGCTGGAACAGATACGCAGTATTTT. Translation: CASIRAGTDTQYF.